The 25 T cell receptor beta chains in this list originate from one sample, sequenced in a study of T-cell reconstitution after alpha-beta-depleted transplantation in children. Using unique molecular identifiers, the investigators prepared the TCRbeta library. Via MiXCR, TCRdb re-called the PCR reads, giving one row per CDR3 protein. The table includes hundreds of thousands of distinct CDR3 sequences, 9.9% detected once. The material sequenced was PBMCs from the stem cell graft donor, taken from the stem cell graft. The source of these receptors is a human donor who donated a stem cell graft to a child with SCID.

The chain links TRBV7-8 to TRBJ2-7; 12 bases map to TRBD1. The junction had 10 bases not matched to a gene; V was cut back by 1 base and J by 3 bases. Germline CDR1 is SGHVS and CDR2 is FQNEAQ. The CDR3 is made up of 18 amino acids. The CDR3 loop reads CASSLVWGQGAFYYEQYF. The CDR3 DNA sequence: TGTGCCAGCAGCTTAGTGTGGGGACAGGGGGCCTTTTACTACGAGCAGTACTTC.

This clonotype was seen a handful of times. The CDR3 coding sequence is TGTGCCAGCAGCAACAGGGGCACTGAAGCTTTCTTT. Protein product: CASSNRGTEAFF. This chain joins TRBV6-5 and TRBJ1-1; 7 nucleotides match TRBD1. After removal of 6 bases from V and 4 bases from J, the junction contained 2 bases not matched to a gene. The germline V gene encodes CDR1 MNHEY and CDR2 SVGAGI. This CDR3 has 12 amino acids.

This clonotype was picked up many times. The chain couples TRBV28 to TRBJ2-7; possible D gene TRBD1, 6 bases. Germline CDR1 MDHEN, CDR2 SYDVKM. V was trimmed by 2 bases and J by 0 bases, leaving 11 bases between them. The CDR3 has 15 residues. CDR3 sequence (DNA): TGTGCCAGCAGTTTACTTGACAGGCGCTCCTACGAGCAGTACTTC. Translation: CASSLLDRRSYEQYF.

This clonotype showed up just once. The V and J genes are TRBV6-1 and TRBJ2-5; no firm D call. With 8 bases removed from V and 3 bases from J, the gap between germline ends came to 28 bases. This CDR3 region has 18 residues. The germline CDR1 and CDR2 sequences are MNHNS and SASEGT. CDR3 coding DNA: TGTGCCAGCGCTGAGTACGGTACGGGCTCTCGTCGAAAAGAGACCCAGTACTTC. Its protein is CASAEYGTGSRRKETQYF.

The J gene is TRBJ2-5, the V gene TRBV5-1, with D maybe TRBD1 (5 bases). CDR3 length: 15 residues. Trimming cost V 1 base and J 3 bases, with 13 bases left between them. Per germline, CDR1 SGHRS and CDR2 YFSETQ. The chain's CDR3 is CASSLSLRVEETQYF. The CDR3 bases are TGCGCCAGCAGCTTGAGCCTCAGGGTCGAAGAGACCCAGTACTTC.

A few counts support this clonotype. The V and J genes are TRBV4-1 and TRBJ2-1, with 12 bases fitting TRBD1. The CDR3 totals 15 residues. The trim removed 3 bases at V and 7 bases at J, leaving 4 bases unmatched. The germline CDR1 and CDR2 sequences are MGHRA and YSYEKL. CDR3 region: CASSQGQGALNEQFF. The DNA for the CDR3 is TGCGCCAGCAGCCAGGGACAGGGGGCGCTAAATGAGCAGTTCTTC.

The chain employs TRBV20-1 and TRBJ2-1, with a weak D call TRBD2 (5 bases). V lost 1 base and J lost 7, with 20 bases in between. This CDR3 contains 16 residues. Germline V lookup: CDR1 DFQATT, CDR2 SNEGSKA (reference sequence). This chain's CDR3 is CSARVRGLEGGNEQFF. The CDR3 region has the DNA TGCAGTGCTAGAGTACGAGGTCTAGAGGGTGGGAATGAGCAGTTCTTC.

CDR3 DNA sequence: TGTGCCAGCAGCCTCCGGAAGTACTACGAGCAGTACTTC. Translation gives CASSLRKYYEQYF. J is TRBJ2-7 and V is TRBV12-3 or TRBV12-4; D is unresolved. The CDR3 runs to 13 residues. V was cut by 6 bases and J by 3 bases, with 12 bases left in between.

This clonotype came up many times. The chain has TRBV18 and TRBJ1-1, with TRBD1 as a possible D gene (5 bases). The CDR3 runs to 15 residues. V dropped 2 bases and J dropped 1 base, with 11 bases sitting between them. Germline V gene sequence: CDR1 KGHSH, CDR2 LQKENI. The CDR3 region has the DNA TGTGCCAGCTCACCAGGTACAGGTACGAACACTGAAGCTTTCTTT. It is translated as CASSPGTGTNTEAFF.

The rearrangement joins TRBV12-3 or TRBV12-4 to TRBJ2-1, with TRBD2 identical over 12 bases. The CDR3 runs to 15 residues. The junction had 12 bases not matched to a gene; V was cut back by 6 bases and J by 12 bases. The CDR3 nucleotides read TGTGCCAGCAGCCCGGGGTCTAGCGGGGGGGCAGGGCAGTTCTTC. Amino acid sequence: CASSPGSSGGAGQFF.

This clonotype was detected only a few times. The J gene is TRBJ2-6, the V gene TRBV12-3 or TRBV12-4, with D perhaps TRBD2 (5 bases). The CDR3 extends over 16 amino acids. Trimming stripped 8 bases from V and 1 base from J, with 15 bases between. The CDR3: CASRPTEGSGANVLTF. The CDR3 bases are TGTGCCAGCCGCCCGACCGAGGGTTCTGGGGCCAACGTCCTGACTTTC.

The table lists this clonotype with a few counts. This chain connects TRBV5-1 to TRBJ2-1; the D is unclear. This CDR3 region has 18 residues. Deletions cut 0 bases from V and 1 base from J, with 17 bases between. Germline CDR1 is SGHRS and CDR2 is YFSETQ. The CDR3 spells CASSLAPARLSSYNEQFF. CDR3 sequence (DNA): TGCGCCAGCAGCTTGGCCCCAGCTCGATTAAGTTCCTACAATGAGCAGTTCTTC.

This clonotype appeared a few times. The chain is built from TRBV5-5 and TRBJ1-2, with 7 bases fitting TRBD1. The germline V gene encodes CDR1 SGHKS and CDR2 YYEKEE (reference sequence). Trimming at V came to 1 base and at J to 3 bases, leaving 12 bases not matched to a gene. This CDR3 comprises 17 residues. The CDR3 loop is CASSLTGDRSSDYGYTF. The CDR3 nucleotides are TGTGCCAGCAGCTTGACAGGGGATAGAAGTTCCGACTATGGCTACACCTTC. Full variable domain (outside the CDR3, taken from reference TRBV5-5 and TRBJ1-2): DAGVTQSPTHLIKTRGQQVTLRCSPISGHKSVSWYQQVLGQGPQFIFQYYEKEERGRGNFPDRFSARQFPNYSSELNVNALLLGDSALYLCASSLTGDRSSDYGYTFGSGTRLTVV.

In this sample, this clonotype turned up many times. Compared with germline, one end of the junction differs, possibly owing to a read error. This chain links TRBV5-1 with TRBJ2-5; D possibly corresponds to TRBD2 (6 bases). The V gene's germline CDR1 is SGHRS and CDR2 YFSETQ. CDR3 length equals 13 residues. The CDR3 loop reads CASSLGGEETQYF. CDR3 sequence (DNA): TGTGCCAGCAGCTTAGGAGGGGAAGAGACCCAGTACTTC.

This clonotype was found a few times. CDR3 nucleotide sequence: TGTGCCAGCGGAAAGACAGGGGGCGCGAACACCGGGGAGCTGTTTTTT. It codes for CASGKTGGANTGELFF. V is TRBV27 and J is TRBJ2-2; TRBD1 matches at 10 bases. The CDR3 spans 16 residues. The V gene end was trimmed by 8 bases and the J gene end by 0 bases; junction bases not matched to a gene: 6. The V gene's germline CDR1 is MNHEY and CDR2 SMNVEV (reference sequence).

This clonotype was counted many times. The CDR3 end shows no conserved phenylalanine or tryptophan, and so a read error is likely. The DNA is left out, because the CDR3 cannot be placed on it with certainty; the CDR3 is given as TCRdb lists it. The V call is TRBV11-2, the J call TRBJ1-3; the table assigns TRBD1, which was not confirmed against the DNA. Counting both end residues, the CDR3 totals 9 amino acids. Germline CDR1 is SGHAT and CDR2 is FQNNGV. CDR3 sequence: CASSLGQYL.

The CDR3 spells CASSAMLQTNSPLHF. DNA for the CDR3: TGTGCCAGCAGCGCAATGCTACAAACTAATTCACCCCTCCACTTT. The chain has TRBV12-3 or TRBV12-4 and TRBJ1-6, with D uncertain. V was trimmed by 6 bases and J by 6 bases, leaving 15 bases between them. The CDR3 consists of 15 residues.

This clonotype was counted between two and nine times. This sequence joins TRBV6-5 and TRBJ1-2; 10 bases agree with TRBD1. This CDR3 is 14 amino acids long. The junction had 8 bases not matched to a gene; V was cut back by 6 bases and J by 7 bases. Germline assignment: CDR1 MNHEY and CDR2 SVGAGI. The CDR3, as DNA: TGTGCCAGCAGACCTGACAGGGGGCTTGTTGGCTACACCTTC. Translated: CASRPDRGLVGYTF.

The chain is built from TRBV18 and TRBJ2-4, with 7 bases lining up with TRBD1. The germline CDR1 and CDR2 sequences are KGHSH and LQKENI. This CDR3 has 17 residues. V lost 1 base, J lost 2 bases, and 8 bases stayed unmatched. This chain's CDR3 is CASSPLRTGLSKNIQYF. The CDR3 nucleotides are TGTGCCAGCTCACCACTTCGGACAGGTCTATCCAAAAACATTCAGTACTTC.

The chain employs TRBV9 and TRBJ2-3; D call uncertain. V was trimmed by 0 bases and J by 9 bases, leaving 20 bases between them. CDR1 and CDR2 (germline): SGDLS, YYNGEE. The CDR3 length is 16 residues. CDR3 in amino acids: CASSVDPKMESRTQYF. The CDR3 DNA sequence: TGTGCCAGCAGCGTAGACCCTAAAATGGAATCGAGAACGCAGTATTTT.

This clonotype occurred a few times. The J gene is TRBJ2-2, the V gene TRBV12-3 or TRBV12-4, with 16 bases identical to TRBD2. V shed 2 bases, J shed 4 bases, and the junction held 10 bases outside the gene matches. The CDR3 consists of 20 residues. The CDR3, as DNA: TGTGCCAGCAGTTTATTCGCCGGGACTAGCGGGGGGGCTGTCACCGGGGAGCTGTTTTTT. This sequence encodes CASSLFAGTSGGAVTGELFF.

The chain carries TRBV25-1 and TRBJ1-6; D is unclear. The germline V gene encodes CDR1 MGHDK and CDR2 SYGVNS. The CDR3 is made up of 12 amino acids. Trimming took 5 bases from V and 9 from J, leaving 8 bases between them. The CDR3 loop is CASSRTGSPLHF. Written as DNA, the CDR3 is TGTGCCAGCAGTCGGACGGGTTCACCCCTCCACTTT.

This rearrangement joins TRBV6-5 to TRBJ1-2; D might be TRBD1 (5 bases). The V end lost 0 bases, the J end lost 4 bases, and 6 bases lay between the germline ends. Germline lookup yields CDR1 MNHEY and CDR2 SVGAGI. This CDR3 has 13 amino acids. Here the CDR3 DNA reads TGTGCCAGCAGTTACTCTGGGGCCTATGGCTACACCTTC. Its protein product is CASSYSGAYGYTF.

This chain joins TRBV18 and TRBJ1-6, with 8 bases identical to TRBD1. The germline CDR1 and CDR2 sequences are KGHSH and LQKENI. CDR3 length: 18 amino acids. V shed 3 bases and J 5 bases; nucleotides not matched to a gene: 12. Here the CDR3 reads CASSPVQAGQGNNSPLHF. CDR3 DNA sequence: TGTGCCAGCTCACCTGTGCAAGCAGGACAGGGAAATAATTCACCCCTCCACTTT.

This clonotype occurred many times. The V and J genes are TRBV12-3 or TRBV12-4 and TRBJ2-3; TRBD1 matches at 7 bases. Trimming removed 4 bases from V and 3 bases from J; junction bases left unmatched: 1. This CDR3 region has 13 residues. CDR3 sequence reads: CASSSGQTDTQYF. In DNA, the CDR3 is TGTGCCAGCAGTTCGGGACAGACAGATACGCAGTATTTT.